This TCR beta chain derives from a study of shared clonotypes between healthy human individuals. Study overall: The donor group consisted of a couple of women and three men, aged 18 to 49.

A remark on this clone: Antigen unknown.

When replicate PCRs were run on sorted subsets, they used approximately 0.2 ug DNA, about 30,000 T cell genomes. Measured with immunoSEQ multiplex PCR; TCRdb has only the in-frame clones, and not every one. The table has roughly 2.4 million clones, more than 90% seen once; the top ten hold roughly 0.13%. The CDR3 runs to 11 residues. CDR1 and CDR2 from the germline V gene are DFQATT and SNEGSKA (reference sequence). V lost 3 bases to trimming and J lost 15 bases, with 15 bases between them. Study results and limitations: Despite large depth, rarefaction showed incomplete sorted-subset sequencing. Generation probabilities were higher for clonotypes shared across all four sorted-subset donors than for unshared ones.

The source of this sequence is a man aged 18 to 35 in good health. Sequencing input: naive CD4+ T cells sorted from blood. Subset in this sample: CD45RA+ positively selected. This chain links TRBV20-1 with TRBJ2-1; D is perhaps TRBD2 (6 bases). CDR3 in DNA: TGCAGTGCTAGTCCGATGGAGGGGCGGTTCTTC. It is translated as CSASPMEGRFF.